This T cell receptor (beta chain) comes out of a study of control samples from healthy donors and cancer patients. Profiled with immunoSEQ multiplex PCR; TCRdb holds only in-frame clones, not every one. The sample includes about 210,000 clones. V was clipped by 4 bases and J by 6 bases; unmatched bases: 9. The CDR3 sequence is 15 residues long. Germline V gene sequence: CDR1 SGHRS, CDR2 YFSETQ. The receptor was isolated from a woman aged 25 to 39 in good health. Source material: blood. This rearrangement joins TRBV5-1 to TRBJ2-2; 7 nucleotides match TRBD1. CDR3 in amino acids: CASSQDRVEAGELFF. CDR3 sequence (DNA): TGCGCCAGCAGCCAAGACAGGGTAGAGGCCGGGGAGCTGTTTTTT.